The present T cell receptor (beta chain) was sequenced within a study of T cells in Graves' hyperthyroidism and ophthalmopathy (dated by TCRdb to between 2019 and 2020). A note on the overall study: Peripheral blood samples were taken at initial diagnosis, before any treatment was given. Following sampling, methimazole starting at 30 mg daily was given to hyperthyroidism patients, and high-dose intravenous methylprednisolone was given to ophthalmopathy patients. To identify TCR V-J signatures that set the groups apart, the researchers used a discovery cohort of more than 95 patients, made up of some 41 with Graves' ophthalmopathy and about 55 with stable Graves' hyperthyroidism. An independent validation cohort of around 19 hyperthyroidism patients and 17 patients who later progressed to ophthalmopathy tested prospective prediction of ophthalmopathy. The 75 to 100 discovery patients were randomly divided into training and test sets at a 7:3 ratio. The paper reports TCR Vbeta CDR3 sequencing of roughly 140 peripheral blood samples: around 45 ophthalmopathy, about 75 hyperthyroidism and around 17 progressor patients. In several Graves' hyperthyroidism patients, the study also compared T-cell repertoires from thyroid tissue with T-cell repertoires from blood.

The CDR3 runs 15 amino acids, cysteine and phenylalanine included. Only the CDR3 part of the read is kept: 45 bases, read in frame from the first base. The germline V gene (reference sequence) gives CDR1 as PRHDT and CDR2 as FYEKMQ. After removal of 3 bases from V and 6 bases from J, the junction retains 9 bases not matched to a gene. Beyond this particular receptor, the publication reports: In validation, the model predicted progression to ophthalmopathy with over 60% sensitivity and less than 75% specificity, a median of around six months before onset. No statistical method was used to fix the sample size in advance, and group allocation was not hidden from the investigators. A 13 V-J signature model separated ophthalmopathy from stable hyperthyroidism, with 87.88% sensitivity and 81% to 82% specificity in cross-validation and 80%/75% in testing. Most expanded thyroid clonotypes (frequency above 0.001) were also detected in blood, a finding suggesting that blood repertoires may reflect thyroid immune responses.

This clonotype was seen at least ten times. There is no known antigen for this receptor. One base away there is no much larger clone; base qualities are not given. TCR beta CDR3 regions were amplified from RNA transcripts. For the first round of RT-PCR on the TCR CDR3, the HTBI primer set was used together with the Qiagen OneStep RT-PCR kit. Libraries were constructed in a second round of multiplex PCR, after which size selection and purification were carried out. The libraries were sequenced on an Illumina HiSeq2000 using paired-end 100 bp reads. In the source study's methods: SOAPnuke was used to process the raw data, throwing out any read that contained adapters or uncalled bases, had a mean Phred below 15, or lacked an exact constant-primer or identifier match. COPE v1.2.5 was used to merge high-quality paired reads, and clonotypes were defined as unique nucleotide sequences. MiTCR v1.1 was used to align clonotypes to the IMGT TRBV, TRBD and TRBJ reference segments. Analysis was restricted to V-J combinations with a frequency above 0.0001, which covered 98% to 99.2% of repertoires. A TCS score was defined as the ratio between F50 (clonal expansion) and ExV (chaos), using BLOSUM62-based TCRdist between CDR3 peptides within each V-J. Welch's t-statistics and random forest reduced 500 to 650 V-J features to roughly 13, which were used in a naive Bayes classifier (R e1071). The raw public data were reprocessed by TCRdb itself: fastp quality trimming at Q25, MiXCR clonotype calling, in-frame beta chains only. CDR3 protein sequences are deduplicated, and each keeps its most common genes and DNA. TCRdb, rather than the study authors, made the V and J calls. Counted in this sample were roughly 360,000 distinct CDR3 sequences; 13% of them appeared once. The ten biggest clones cover more than 20% of the sample.

Hyperthyroidism patients were newly diagnosed, with disease duration under 2 months, and aged 18 to 65 years. Patients with uncontrolled infections, other autoimmune diseases, pregnancy or lactation were excluded. Clinical symptoms, serum thyroxine and TRAb, thyroid ultrasound, and orbital computed tomography formed the basis for the diagnoses. Blood from progressor patients was drawn when they were first diagnosed with hyperthyroidism, before any ophthalmopathy symptoms appeared. PBMCs were separated from roughly 10 ml of fresh peripheral blood using Ficoll-Paque density gradient centrifugation. Progressor patients were initially diagnosed with Graves' hyperthyroidism and developed ophthalmopathy during follow-up. Trizol reagent was used to extract total RNA, and RNA quality was then checked on an Agilent 2100 Bioanalyzer.

This TCR was recovered from a man younger than 40 with Graves' hyperthyroidism that later progressed to Graves' ophthalmopathy. The chain links TRBV13 with TRBJ1-1; 8 of the junction bases match TRBD1. Sample: blood. In nucleotide form, the sequence is TGTGCCAGCAGCTTTCCAGGGGGCTCAGGGGCTGAAGCTTTCTTT. This sequence encodes CASSFPGGSGAEAFF.